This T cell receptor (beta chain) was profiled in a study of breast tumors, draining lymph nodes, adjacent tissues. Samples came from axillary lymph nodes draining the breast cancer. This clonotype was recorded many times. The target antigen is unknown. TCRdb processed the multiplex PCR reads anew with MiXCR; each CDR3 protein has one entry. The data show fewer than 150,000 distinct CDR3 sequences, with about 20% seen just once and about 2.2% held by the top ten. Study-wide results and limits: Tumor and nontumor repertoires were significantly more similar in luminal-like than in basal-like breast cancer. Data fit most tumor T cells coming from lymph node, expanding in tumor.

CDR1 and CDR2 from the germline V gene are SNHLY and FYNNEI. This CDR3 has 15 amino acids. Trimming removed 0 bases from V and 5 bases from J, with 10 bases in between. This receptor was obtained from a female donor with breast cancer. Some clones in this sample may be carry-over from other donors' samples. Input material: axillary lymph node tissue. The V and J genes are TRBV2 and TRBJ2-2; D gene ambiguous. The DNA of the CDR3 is TGTGCCAGCAGTGAAGCTACGCTTCTGACCGGGGAGCTGTTTTTT. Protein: CASSEATLLTGELFF.